The subject of this entry is one T cell receptor beta chain. Antigen unknown. This may be a read error: a much more frequent sequence differs by one nucleotide. These data come from a study of neurological immune-mediated disorders. Study findings and constraints: HTLV-1-associated myelopathy had the most TCR clonal expansion, while multiple sclerosis had the least, a level that fell below healthy controls. Private repertoires in all groups were suggested, as expanded clones shared no CDR3 amino acid sequences across subjects.

The CDR3 runs 14 residues. V lost 1 base, J lost 8 bases, and 5 bases stayed unmatched. Germline assignment: CDR1 SGHTA and CDR2 FQGNSA. The making of cDNA relied on 5'RACE with 10-nucleotide random UMIs. Whenever a sequencing run was performed, it yielded over 190 million TCR-beta sequences from 15-18 subjects. TCRdb reprocessed the 5' RACE reads with MiXCR, giving one entry per CDR3 protein. The table has tens of thousands of distinct CDR3 sequences, roughly an eighth seen once. Sequencing was carried out using PBMCs. The receptor was isolated from a woman in her forties or fifties with HTLV-1-associated myelopathy (HAM/TSP). V usage is TRBV7-2 and J usage is TRBJ1-5; 7 nucleotides line up with TRBD1. CDR3 region: CASSLVRGNKPQHF. CDR3 DNA: TGTGCCAGCAGCTTAGTCAGGGGGAATAAGCCCCAGCATTTT.